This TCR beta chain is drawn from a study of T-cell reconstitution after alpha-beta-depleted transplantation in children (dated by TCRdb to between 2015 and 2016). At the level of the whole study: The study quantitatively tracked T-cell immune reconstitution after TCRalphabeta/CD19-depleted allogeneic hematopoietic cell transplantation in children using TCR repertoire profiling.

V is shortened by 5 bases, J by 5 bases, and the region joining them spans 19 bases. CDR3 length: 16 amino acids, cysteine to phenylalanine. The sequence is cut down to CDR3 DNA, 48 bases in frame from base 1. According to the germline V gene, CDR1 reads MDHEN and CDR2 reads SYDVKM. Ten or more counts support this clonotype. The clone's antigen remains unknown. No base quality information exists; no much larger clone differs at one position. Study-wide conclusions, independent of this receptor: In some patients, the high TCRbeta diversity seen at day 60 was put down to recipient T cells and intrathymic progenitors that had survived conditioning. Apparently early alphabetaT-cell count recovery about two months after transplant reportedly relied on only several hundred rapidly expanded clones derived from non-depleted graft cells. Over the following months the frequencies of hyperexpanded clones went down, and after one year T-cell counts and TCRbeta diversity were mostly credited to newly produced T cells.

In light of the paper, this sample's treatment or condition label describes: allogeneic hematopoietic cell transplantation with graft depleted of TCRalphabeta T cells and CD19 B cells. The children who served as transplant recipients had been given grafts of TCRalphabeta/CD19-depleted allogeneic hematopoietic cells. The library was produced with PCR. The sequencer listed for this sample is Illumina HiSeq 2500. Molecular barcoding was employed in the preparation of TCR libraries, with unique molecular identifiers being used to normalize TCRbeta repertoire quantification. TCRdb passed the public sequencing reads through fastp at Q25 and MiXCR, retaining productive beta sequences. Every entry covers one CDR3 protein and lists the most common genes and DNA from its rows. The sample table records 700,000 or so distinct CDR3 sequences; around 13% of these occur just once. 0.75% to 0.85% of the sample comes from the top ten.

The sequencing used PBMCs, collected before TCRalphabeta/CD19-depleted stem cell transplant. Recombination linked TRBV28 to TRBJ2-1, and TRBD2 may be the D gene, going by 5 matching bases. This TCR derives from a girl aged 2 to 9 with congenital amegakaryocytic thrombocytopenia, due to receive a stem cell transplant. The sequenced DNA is TGTGCCAGCAGTCTGCCTAGACTAACCAAAAACAATGAGCAGTTCTTC. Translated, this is CASSLPRLTKNNEQFF.